One sample yielded the 22 T cell receptor beta chains listed below, sequenced in a study of blood T cell repertoires in COVID-19 (dated by TCRdb to 2020 to 2022). The receptor library was made with the immunoSEQ multiplex PCR assay. TCRdb re-hosts the immuneACCESS table, in-frame sequences only. Its copies lack some clones; in the studies checked, an unresolved V gene accounts for under half of them, and the cause for the rest is not known. The sample data list 300,000 to 450,000 clones, and about 89% of these were observed just once. Together, the top ten hold around 9.3% of the sample. What was sequenced was peripheral blood. These receptors were taken from a woman in her 30s with COVID-19, enrolled during active disease.

On this clone: One end of the junction does not line up with germline, which may come from a read error. J is TRBJ2-5 and V is TRBV11-2; D is uncertain. The CDR3 runs 15 residues. Germline CDR1 is SGHAT and CDR2 is FQNNGV. The CDR3 sequence: CASSLDGRLQGTQYF. The DNA for the CDR3 is TGTGCCAGCAGCTTAGATGGTAGACTGCAAGGGACCCAGTACTTC.

This clone has just a few counts. Other nucleotide sequences in the sample specify the same CDR3. The chain couples TRBV2 to TRBJ1-1; 7 bases are shared with TRBD1. The V segment lost 5 bases and the J segment 2 bases; nucleotides outside the gene matches: 5. This CDR3 is built from 14 residues. Germline V gene data show CDR1 as SNHLY and CDR2 as FYNNEI. The CDR3 sequence is CASSRQGGNTEAFF. For the CDR3, the DNA is TGTGCCAGCAGTCGACAGGGCGGAAACACTGAAGCTTTCTTT.

This sequence joins TRBV18 and TRBJ1-5, with D maybe TRBD1 (5 bases). V lost 2 bases to trimming and J lost 9 bases, with 8 bases between them. Germline values: CDR1 KGHSH, CDR2 LQKENI. CDR3 length: 12 residues. DNA for the CDR3: TGTGCCAGCTCACCAAGGGGCTGGCCCCAGCATTTT. Translating it yields CASSPRGWPQHF.

The chain recombines TRBV5-1 with TRBJ2-7, with D perhaps TRBD1 (5 bases). CDR1 SGHRS and CDR2 YFSETQ come from the germline V gene. V lost 3 bases, J lost 2 bases, and 12 bases lay in between. The CDR3 is 14 residues long. The CDR3 nucleotides are TGCGCCAGCAGCTCTCTGACAGAAACCTACGAGCAGTACTTC. This encodes CASSSLTETYEQYF.

This clone was observed once. Other DNA sequences of this sample code for an identical CDR3. V is TRBV24-1 and J is TRBJ2-1, with D possibly being TRBD2 (6 bases). The CDR3 is 15 amino acids. Germline CDR1 KGHDR, CDR2 SFDVKD. Deletions cut 7 bases from V and 4 bases from J, with 16 bases between. The CDR3 nucleotides are TGTGCCACCAGGGGGGGAGCCCCCTTTTACAATGAGCAGTTCTTC. It is translated as CATRGGAPFYNEQFF.

V gene TRBV7-9 combines with J gene TRBJ2-3; tentatively, D is TRBD2 (6 bases). V was trimmed by 6 bases and J by 4 bases, leaving 14 bases between them. This CDR3 is 14 amino acids long. CDR1 is SEHNR, CDR2 FQNEAQ, per germline (reference sequence). The CDR3 spells CASSTWTNPDTQYF. CDR3 bases: TGTGCCAGCAGTACTTGGACTAACCCAGATACGCAGTATTTT.

The rearrangement uses TRBV5-1 and TRBJ2-7; possibly TRBD2 for D (5 bases). The CDR3 has 14 amino acids. The germline V gene has CDR1 SGHRS and CDR2 YFSETQ. The V end lost 7 bases, the J end lost 0 bases, and 14 bases lay between the germline ends. The CDR3 reads CASWNGLLSYEQYF. The CDR3 DNA follows: TGCGCCAGCTGGAACGGACTTCTCTCCTACGAGCAGTACTTC.

There are a few counts of this clone. The DNA of the CDR3 is TGTGCCAGCAGCTCGGGACTAGGGAACATTCAGTACTTC. As protein: CASSSGLGNIQYF. The rearrangement joins TRBV9 to TRBJ2-4, with 8 nucleotides matching TRBD2. After removal of 4 bases from V and 7 bases from J, the junction contained 4 bases not matched to a gene. CDR1 and CDR2 (germline): SGDLS, YYNGEE. The CDR3 covers 13 residues. Variable domain in full (rest from reference TRBV9 and TRBJ2-4): DSGVTQTPKHLITATGQRVTLRCSPRSGDLSVYWYQQSLDQGLQFLIQYYNGEERAKGNILERFSAQQFPDLHSELNLSSLELGDSALYFCASSSGLGNIQYFGAGTRLSVL.

This rearrangement joins TRBV6-4 to TRBJ1-1; D uncertain. The V gene lost 1 base and the J gene lost 11 bases, with 11 bases spanning the gap. Germline CDR1 MRHNA, CDR2 SNTAGT. This CDR3 is 12 amino acids long. The DNA of the CDR3 is TGTGCCAGCAGTGACTTGCGGGGTTGGGCTTTCTTT. Translated, it gives CASSDLRGWAFF.

The chain joins TRBV7-8 to TRBJ2-1; 8 positions agree with TRBD2. V trimming: 3 bases; J trimming: 4 bases; junction bases outside the gene matches: 2. The CDR3 has 14 residues. The V gene's germline CDR1 is SGHVS and CDR2 FQNEAQ. CDR3 DNA: TGTGCCAGCAGCTTCGGGACTAGATACAATGAGCAGTTCTTC. It translates to CASSFGTRYNEQFF.

This clone was seen a few times. V usage is TRBV30 and J usage is TRBJ2-2, with 8 positions matching TRBD1. There are 15 residues in the CDR3. The ends lost 2 bases at V and 3 bases at J; junction bases unmatched: 5. The germline V gene encodes CDR1 GTSNPN and CDR2 SVGIG (reference sequence). CDR3 nucleotide sequence: TGTGCCTGGAGTATGGGACAGGCGTACACCGGGGAGCTGTTTTTT. It translates to CAWSMGQAYTGELFF.

The chain recombines TRBV19 with TRBJ1-3, with D maybe TRBD1 (5 bases). V was cut by 6 bases and J by 7 bases, with 19 bases left in between. Germline V lookup: CDR1 LNHDA, CDR2 SQIVND (reference sequence). CDR3 size: 15 residues. The CDR3 protein is CASRKTATGGNTIYF. The DNA for the CDR3 is TGTGCCAGTAGGAAGACAGCGACCGGGGGTAACACCATATATTTT. The entire variable domain, with the rest obtained from reference TRBV19 and TRBJ1-3, is as follows: DGGITQSPKYLFRKEGQNVTLSCEQNLNHDAMYWYRQDPGQGLRLIYYSQIVNDFQKGDIAEGYSVSREKKESFPLTVTSAQKNPTAFYLCASRKTATGGNTIYFGEGSWLTVV.

J is TRBJ1-1 and V is TRBV3-1 (or the pseudogene TRBV3-2), with 8 bases lining up with TRBD1. The CDR3 spans 15 residues. From germline, CDR1 is LGHDT and CDR2 YNNKEL (reference sequence). The ends lost 3 bases at V and 10 bases at J; junction bases unmatched: 13. In DNA form, the CDR3 reads TGTGCCAGCAGCCACGCGGTTCGGCAGGGGGCGGGAGCTTTCTTT. Its protein is CASSHAVRQGAGAFF.

The chain uses TRBV24-1 and TRBJ2-3, with TRBD2 matching 10 bases. The V and J ends lost 0 bases and 5 bases, in that order; junction bases with no gene match: 7. The CDR3 runs to 17 residues. Germline CDR1 reads KGHDR; CDR2 reads SFDVKD. The CDR3 DNA reads TGTGCCACCAGTGATTTGCCGAAGCGGGAGGGTATAGATACGCAGTATTTT. Encoded protein: CATSDLPKREGIDTQYF.

This chain connects TRBV30 to TRBJ1-1; D might be TRBD1 (5 bases). The CDR3 has 13 residues. The ends were cut back, 5 bases at V and 5 bases at J, with 15 bases in the middle. CDR1 is GTSNPN, CDR2 SVGIG, per germline (reference sequence). The CDR3 nucleotides are TGTGCCTGGGCATCCTACAGGAGAACTGAAGCTTTCTTT. Amino acid sequence: CAWASYRRTEAFF. Full variable domain (rest looked up from reference TRBV30 and TRBJ1-1): SQTIHQWPATLVQPVGSPLSLECTVEGTSNPNLYWYRQAAGRGLQLLFYSVGIGQISSEVPQNLSASRPQDRQFILSSKKLLLSDSGFYLCAWASYRRTEAFFGQGTRLTVV.

CDR3 nucleotide sequence: TGCGCCAGCAGCTTGGCGTGGGGACAGACTGAAGCTTTCTTT. Encoded protein: CASSLAWGQTEAFF. This sequence joins TRBV5-1 and TRBJ1-1; 7 positions match TRBD1. The CDR3 loop spans 14 amino acids. Germline CDR1 reads SGHRS; CDR2 reads YFSETQ. Losses at the gene ends were 0 bases for V and 5 bases for J; bases not matched to a gene: 4.

The chain recombines TRBV6-7 with TRBJ2-7; 8 bases are shared with TRBD1. TRBV6-7 carries the ORF label, with uncertain function. Trimming cost V 9 bases and J 0 bases; bases outside gene matches: 13. The CDR3 length is 16 residues. Written as DNA, the CDR3 is TGTGCCAGACACGTCCAAATCAGGGGGCACTCCTACGAGCAGTACTTC. Translation: CARHVQIRGHSYEQYF.

This chain joins TRBV30 and TRBJ1-1, with 8 bases identical to TRBD1. This CDR3 comprises 15 residues. J gave up 5 bases and V 2 bases, and 10 bases lay outside the gene matches. Germline V lookup: CDR1 GTSNPN, CDR2 SVGIG (reference sequence). This CDR3 reads CAWSTSGTGGTEAFF. The DNA of the CDR3 is TGTGCCTGGAGTACCTCCGGGACAGGAGGGACTGAAGCTTTCTTT. Complete variable domain (other parts from reference TRBV30 and TRBJ1-1): SQTIHQWPATLVQPVGSPLSLECTVEGTSNPNLYWYRQAAGRGLQLLFYSVGIGQISSEVPQNLSASRPQDRQFILSSKKLLLSDSGFYLCAWSTSGTGGTEAFFGQGTRLTVV.

The genes are TRBV19 and TRBJ2-2; D is uncertain. The CDR3 length is 15 residues. The germline gives CDR1 LNHDA, CDR2 SQIVND (reference sequence). Trimming shortened V by 7 bases and J by 0 bases, and 12 bases separated the two germline ends. The CDR3 region has the DNA TGTGCCAGTACCTCCGGCGGCACGAACACCGGGGAGCTGTTTTTT. As protein: CASTSGGTNTGELFF.

This clone is a singleton in its sample. The chain uses TRBV28 and TRBJ1-5; D might be TRBD1 (6 bases). Deletions cut 6 bases from V and 1 base from J, with 16 bases between. The length of the CDR3 is 16 residues. The germline V gene encodes CDR1 MDHEN and CDR2 SYDVKM. CDR3 in DNA: TGTGCCAGCAGAGAATCGATGCAGGGGAGCAATCAGCCCCAGCATTTT. Translating it yields CASRESMQGSNQPQHF.

V is TRBV7-9 and J is TRBJ2-2, with D perhaps matching TRBD2 (5 bases). This CDR3 has 12 residues. Trimming took off 8 bases at V and 6 bases at J, with 10 bases between the two ends. From germline, CDR1 is SEHNR and CDR2 FQNEAQ (reference sequence). CDR3 in DNA: TGTGCCAGCGTACCGGGGTCCGGGGAGCTGTTTTTT. Residues: CASVPGSGELFF.

The gene calls are TRBV2 and TRBJ1-1; D is ambiguous. Trimming left V 2 bases short and J 3 bases short, with 7 bases between. This CDR3 is 13 amino acids long. Germline CDR1 SNHLY, CDR2 FYNNEI. CDR3 amino acids: CASSELRHTEAFF. CDR3 DNA sequence: TGTGCCAGCAGTGAATTGCGCCACACTGAAGCTTTCTTT.